Listed below are T cell receptor beta chains from one sample, sequenced in a study of blood T cell repertoires in COVID-19. Clones were read by immunoSEQ multiplex PCR, and TCRdb kept only the in-frame ones, dropping some. The sample lists about 130,000 clones, almost 85% seen once, with about an eighth in the top ten. Sequenced sample: peripheral blood. The receptors derive from a woman aged 25-40 years who had recovered from COVID-19. Each CDR3 is given with its conserved first and last residue. A D gene is named only where the DNA matches it firmly. Rows give clone size only sometimes, using once, few, many, or a class for an expanded clone.

d_call j_call v_call clone_size cdr3_nt cdr3_aa
TRBD1 TRBJ2-1 TRBV19 once TGTGCCAGTAGTATAGCAGGGGGTGGGTACAATGAGCAGTTCTTC CASSIAGGGYNEQFF
NA TRBJ2-7 TRBV5-4 NA TGTGCCAGCAGCGCCGGGACACCCGGTGGGGGCGAGCAGTACTTC CASSAGTPGGGEQYF
NA TRBJ2-1 TRBV9 NA TGTGCCAGCAGCGTACGCGAATCGAATGAGCAGTTCTTC CASSVRESNEQFF
NA TRBJ1-2 TRBV7-2 NA TGTGCCAGCAGCTTAAATGCCCCAGTCTATGGCTACACCTTC CASSLNAPVYGYTF
NA TRBJ1-2 TRBV4-1 NA TGCGCCAGCAGCCCTCCGTCGGATGGCTACACCTTC CASSPPSDGYTF
NA TRBJ1-1 TRBV9 NA TGTGCCAGCAGCGAAGACCTAAGAACAGGGAACACTGAAGCTTTCTTT CASSEDLRTGNTEAFF
NA TRBJ1-6 TRBV11-2 NA TGTGCCAGCAGCACCCTATCCGGAGGCAATTCACCCCTCCACTTT CASSTLSGGNSPLHF
NA TRBJ1-2 TRBV5-8 NA TGTGCCAGCAGCCTGCGGAGGGCCGCCAACTATGGCTACACCTTC CASSLRRAANYGYTF
NA TRBJ1-6 TRBV30 NA TGTGCCTGGAGTGTACACAGGACGAGCTCCTATAATTCACCCCTCCACTTT CAWSVHRTSSYNSPLHF
NA TRBJ1-4 TRBV3-1/TRBV3-2 NA TGTGCCAGCAGCCAAGATTGGTCAAGTCGGAATGAAAAACTGTTTTTT CASSQDWSSRNEKLFF
TRBD1 TRBJ1-2 TRBV11-2 NA TGTGCCAGCACCCTTAAAGGACAGGCTCTTTTC CASTLKGQALF
NA TRBJ1-2 TRBV7-8 NA TGTGCCAGCAGCTTAGGTGCAGGGCGAGGCTACACCTTC CASSLGAGRGYTF
TRBD1 TRBJ2-1 TRBV7-9 NA TGTGCCAGCAGCCTCAGGGGACAGGTGGACAATGAGCAGTTCTTC CASSLRGQVDNEQFF
NA TRBJ1-5 TRBV15 NA TGTGCCACCAGCAGAGATCCTGGGGCAAGAAATCAGCCCCAGCATTTT CATSRDPGARNQPQHF
NA TRBJ1-2 TRBV7-9 NA TGTGCCAGCAGCCGAAATCAGGGTAGCCGTGGCTACACCTTC CASSRNQGSRGYTF
NA TRBJ1-3 TRBV11-2 once TGTGCCAGCAGCCGAACCGGCGGAAGCTCTGGAAACACCATATATTTT CASSRTGGSSGNTIYF
TRBD1 TRBJ1-2 TRBV19 NA TGTGCCAGTAGTGGGGGACAGAGCTACTATGGCTACACCTTC CASSGGQSYYGYTF
TRBD1 TRBJ1-6 TRBV7-9 NA TGTGCCAGCAGCGCGGGACAGGGGTTCTATAATTCACCCCTCCACTTT CASSAGQGFYNSPLHF